The TCR beta chain under discussion was sequenced for a study of early T cells in non-severe SARS-CoV-2 infection. Study overall: Sequencing input comprised bulk RNA from unsorted whole blood; chain pairing was not available. Study results and caveats: In VDJdb matching, anti-spike CD8 responses were favored while private and CD4 specificities went missing.

V was cut by 5 bases and J by 8 bases, with 10 bases left in between. The CDR3 runs 13 residues. This clonotype appeared many times. Its antigen remains unidentified. Unique molecular identifiers were added to individual cDNA molecules. MiXCR, applied by TCRdb to the 5' RACE reads, yields one record per CDR3 protein. The repertoire holds 75,000 to 80,000 distinct CDR3 sequences, over 9% seen once, with about 11% in the top ten. Sequenced material: whole blood, taken at baseline. The TCR comes from an adult who was a healthcare worker with PCR-confirmed SARS-CoV-2 infection or an uninfected control (not recorded which). This sequence joins TRBV12-3 or TRBV12-4 and TRBJ1-6; D is uncertain. CDR3 coding DNA: TGTGCCAGCAGTGCGCTGACTTATTCACCCCTCCACTTT. This gives the protein CASSALTYSPLHF.